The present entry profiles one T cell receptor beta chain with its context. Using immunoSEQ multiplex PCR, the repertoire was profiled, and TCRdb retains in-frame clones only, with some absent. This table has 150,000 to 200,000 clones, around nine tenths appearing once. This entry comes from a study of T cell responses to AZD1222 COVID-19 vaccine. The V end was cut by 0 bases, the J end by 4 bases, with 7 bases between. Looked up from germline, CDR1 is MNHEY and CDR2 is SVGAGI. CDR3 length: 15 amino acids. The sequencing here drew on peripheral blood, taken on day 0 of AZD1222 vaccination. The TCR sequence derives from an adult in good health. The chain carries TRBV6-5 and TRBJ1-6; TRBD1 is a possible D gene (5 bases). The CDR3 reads CASSYSGVYNSPLHF. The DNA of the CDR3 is TGTGCCAGCAGTTACTCGGGGGTTTATAATTCACCCCTCCACTTT.